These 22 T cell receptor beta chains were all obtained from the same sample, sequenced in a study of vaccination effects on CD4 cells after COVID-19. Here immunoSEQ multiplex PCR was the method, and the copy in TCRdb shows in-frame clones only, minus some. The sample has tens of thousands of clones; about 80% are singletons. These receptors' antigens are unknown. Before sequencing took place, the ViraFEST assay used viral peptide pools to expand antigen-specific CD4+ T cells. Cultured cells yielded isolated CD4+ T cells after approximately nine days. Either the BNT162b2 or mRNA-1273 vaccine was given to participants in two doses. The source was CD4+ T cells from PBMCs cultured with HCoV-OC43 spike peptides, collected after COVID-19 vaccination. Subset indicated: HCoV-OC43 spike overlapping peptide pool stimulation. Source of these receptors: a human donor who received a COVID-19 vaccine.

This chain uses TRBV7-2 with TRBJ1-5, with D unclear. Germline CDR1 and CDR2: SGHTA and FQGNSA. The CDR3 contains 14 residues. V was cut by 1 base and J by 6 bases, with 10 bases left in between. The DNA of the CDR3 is TGTGCCAGCAGCTTAGAAACAGTGAGTCAGCCCCAGCATTTT. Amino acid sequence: CASSLETVSQPQHF.

Here the CDR3 reads CASSQDPTGGNTIYF. The CDR3 nucleotides are TGCGCCAGCAGCCAAGATCCCACAGGGGGAAACACCATATATTTT. The chain recombines TRBV4-3 with TRBJ1-3; D is perhaps TRBD1 (6 bases). The CDR3 loop spans 15 amino acids. Germline-derived CDR1 and CDR2 are LGHNA and YSLEER. V was trimmed by 0 bases and J by 4 bases, leaving 10 bases between them.

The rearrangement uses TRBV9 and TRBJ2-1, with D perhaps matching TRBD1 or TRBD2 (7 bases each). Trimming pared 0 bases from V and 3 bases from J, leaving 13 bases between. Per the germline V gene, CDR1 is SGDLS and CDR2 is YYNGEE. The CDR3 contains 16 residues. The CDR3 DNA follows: TGTGCCAGCAGCGTAGTAGGCAGGGGGGGCTACAATGAGCAGTTCTTC. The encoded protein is CASSVVGRGGYNEQFF.

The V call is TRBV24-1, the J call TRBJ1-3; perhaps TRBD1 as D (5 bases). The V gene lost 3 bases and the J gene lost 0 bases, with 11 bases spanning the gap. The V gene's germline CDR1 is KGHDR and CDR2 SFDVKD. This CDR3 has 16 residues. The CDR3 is CATSDGTASSGNTIYF. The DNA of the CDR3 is TGTGCCACCAGTGATGGGACGGCGAGCTCTGGAAACACCATATATTTT.

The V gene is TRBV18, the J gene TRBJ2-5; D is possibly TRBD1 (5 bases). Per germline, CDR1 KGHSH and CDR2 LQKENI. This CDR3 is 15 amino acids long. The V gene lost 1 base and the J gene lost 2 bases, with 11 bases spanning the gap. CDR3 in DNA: TGTGCCAGCTCACCACTGCCAGGGTCTCAAGAGACCCAGTACTTC. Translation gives CASSPLPGSQETQYF.

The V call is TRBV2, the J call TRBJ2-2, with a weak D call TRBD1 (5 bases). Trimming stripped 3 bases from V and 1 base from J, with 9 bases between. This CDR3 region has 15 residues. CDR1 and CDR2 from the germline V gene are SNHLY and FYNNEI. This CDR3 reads CASSDSDKNTGELFF. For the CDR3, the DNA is TGTGCCAGCAGTGATTCGGACAAGAACACCGGGGAGCTGTTTTTT. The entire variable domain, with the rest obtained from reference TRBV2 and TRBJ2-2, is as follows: EPEVTQTPSHQVTQMGQEVILRCVPISNHLYFYWYRQILGQKVEFLVSFYNNEISEKSEIFDDQFSVERPDGSNFTLKIRSTKLEDSAMYFCASSDSDKNTGELFFGEGSRLTVL.

This chain's CDR3 is CASSDHRGFNYGYTF. The CDR3 coding sequence is TGTGCCAGTAGTGACCACAGGGGTTTTAACTATGGCTACACCTTC. The chain links TRBV19 to TRBJ1-2; 7 bases line up with TRBD1. Germline CDR1 reads LNHDA; CDR2 reads SQIVND (reference sequence). The CDR3 has 15 amino acids. The ends lost 5 bases at V and 1 base at J; junction bases unmatched: 7.

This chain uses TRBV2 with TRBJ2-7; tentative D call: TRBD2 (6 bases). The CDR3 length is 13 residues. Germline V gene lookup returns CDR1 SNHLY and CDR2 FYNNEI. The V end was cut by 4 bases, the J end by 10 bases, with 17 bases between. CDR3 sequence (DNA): TGTGCCAGCAGTGCGGGGGAAGGGCGGTCACAGTACGTC. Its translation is CASSAGEGRSQYV.

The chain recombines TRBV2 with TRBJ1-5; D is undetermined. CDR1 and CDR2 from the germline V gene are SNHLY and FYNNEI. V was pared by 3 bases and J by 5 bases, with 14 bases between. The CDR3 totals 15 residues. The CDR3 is CASSDFLTHDQPQHF. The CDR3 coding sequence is TGTGCCAGCAGTGATTTTTTGACTCACGATCAGCCCCAGCATTTT. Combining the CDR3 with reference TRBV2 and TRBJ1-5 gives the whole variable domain EPEVTQTPSHQVTQMGQEVILRCVPISNHLYFYWYRQILGQKVEFLVSFYNNEISEKSEIFDDQFSVERPDGSNFTLKIRSTKLEDSAMYFCASSDFLTHDQPQHFGDGTRLSIL.

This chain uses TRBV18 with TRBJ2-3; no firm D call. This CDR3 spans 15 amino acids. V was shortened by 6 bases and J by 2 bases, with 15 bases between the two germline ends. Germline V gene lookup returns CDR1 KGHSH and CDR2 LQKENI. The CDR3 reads CASSWALPDTDTQYF. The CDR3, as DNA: TGTGCCAGCTCGTGGGCCTTACCAGACACAGATACGCAGTATTTT.

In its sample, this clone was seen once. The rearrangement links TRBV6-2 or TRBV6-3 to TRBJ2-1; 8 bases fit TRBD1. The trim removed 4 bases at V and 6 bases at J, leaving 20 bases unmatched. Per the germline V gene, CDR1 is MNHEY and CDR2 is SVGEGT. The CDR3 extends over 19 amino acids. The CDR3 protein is CASSSLRQGARVRINEQFF. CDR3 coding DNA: TGTGCCAGCAGTTCCCTCCGTCAGGGGGCCAGGGTCCGGATCAATGAGCAGTTCTTC.

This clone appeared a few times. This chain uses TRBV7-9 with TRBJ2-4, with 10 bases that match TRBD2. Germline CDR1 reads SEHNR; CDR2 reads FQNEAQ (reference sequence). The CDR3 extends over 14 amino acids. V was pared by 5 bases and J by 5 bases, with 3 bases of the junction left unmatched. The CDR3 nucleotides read TGTGCCAGCAGCCCTAGCGGGGGCGAAAACATTCAGTACTTC. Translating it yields CASSPSGGENIQYF. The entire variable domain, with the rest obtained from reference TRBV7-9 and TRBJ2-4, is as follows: DTGVSQNPRHKITKRGQNVTFRCDPISEHNRLYWYRQTLGQGPEFLTYFQNEAQLEKSRLLSDRFSAERPKGSFSTLEIQRTEQGDSAMYLCASSPSGGENIQYFGAGTRLSVL.

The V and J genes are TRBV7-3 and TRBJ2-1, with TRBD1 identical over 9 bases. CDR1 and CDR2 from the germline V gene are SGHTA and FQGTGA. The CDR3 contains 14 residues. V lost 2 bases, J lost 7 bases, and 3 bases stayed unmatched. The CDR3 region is CASSLLGQGNEQFF. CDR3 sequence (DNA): TGTGCCAGCAGCTTACTGGGACAGGGAAATGAGCAGTTCTTC. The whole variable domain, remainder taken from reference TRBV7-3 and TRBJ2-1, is GAGVSQTPSNKVTEKGKYVELRCDPISGHTALYWYRQSLGQGPEFLIYFQGTGAADDSGLPNDRFFAVRPEGSVSTLKIQRTERGDSAVYLCASSLLGQGNEQFFGPGTRLTVL.

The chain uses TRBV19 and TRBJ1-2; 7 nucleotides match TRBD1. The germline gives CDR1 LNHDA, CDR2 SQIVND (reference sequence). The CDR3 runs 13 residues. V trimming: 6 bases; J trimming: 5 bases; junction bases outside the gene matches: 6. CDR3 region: CASRRQGEYGYTF. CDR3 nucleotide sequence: TGTGCCAGTAGGAGACAGGGTGAATATGGCTACACCTTC.

CDR3 in DNA: TGTGCCAGCAGCGTAGACGGGACAGGGATTACTTATGGCTACACCTTC. Translation: CASSVDGTGITYGYTF. J is TRBJ1-2 and V is TRBV9; 9 nucleotides match TRBD1. The trim removed 0 bases at V and 5 bases at J, leaving 8 bases unmatched. Germline CDR1 SGDLS, CDR2 YYNGEE. The CDR3 extends over 16 amino acids.

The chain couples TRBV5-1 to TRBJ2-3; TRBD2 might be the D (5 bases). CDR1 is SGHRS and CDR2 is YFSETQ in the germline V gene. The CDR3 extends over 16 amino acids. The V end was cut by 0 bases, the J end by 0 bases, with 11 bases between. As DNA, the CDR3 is TGCGCCAGCAGCTTGGTAACCCTAGCTAGCACAGATACGCAGTATTTT. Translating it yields CASSLVTLASTDTQYF.

This CDR3 is CASSQVDQAGLYTF. For the CDR3, the DNA is TGCGCCAGCAGCCAAGTTGATCAGGCGGGACTCTACACCTTC. The chain has TRBV4-3 and TRBJ1-2, with D possibly being TRBD1 (5 bases). V lost 1 base to trimming and J lost 10 bases, with 16 bases between them. CDR1 is LGHNA and CDR2 is YSLEER in the germline V gene. The CDR3 consists of 14 residues.

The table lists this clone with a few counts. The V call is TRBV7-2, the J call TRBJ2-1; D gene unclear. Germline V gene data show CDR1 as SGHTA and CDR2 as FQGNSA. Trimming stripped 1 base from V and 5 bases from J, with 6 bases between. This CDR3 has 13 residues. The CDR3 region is CASSLGRNNEQFF. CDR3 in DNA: TGTGCCAGCAGCTTAGGTCGAAACAATGAGCAGTTCTTC.

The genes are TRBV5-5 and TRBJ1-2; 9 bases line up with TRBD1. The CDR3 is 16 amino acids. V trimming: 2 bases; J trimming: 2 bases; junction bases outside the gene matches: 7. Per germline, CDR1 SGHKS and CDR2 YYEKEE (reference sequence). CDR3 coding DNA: TGTGCCAGCAGCTTAGCCGGGACAGGGCAAAACTATGGCTACACCTTC. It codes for CASSLAGTGQNYGYTF.

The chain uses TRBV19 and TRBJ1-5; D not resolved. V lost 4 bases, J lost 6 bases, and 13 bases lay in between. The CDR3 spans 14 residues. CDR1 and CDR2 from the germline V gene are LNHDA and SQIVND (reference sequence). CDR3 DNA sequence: TGTGCCAGTAGTAACCCTGGGAGATTTCAGCCCCAGCATTTT. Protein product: CASSNPGRFQPQHF.

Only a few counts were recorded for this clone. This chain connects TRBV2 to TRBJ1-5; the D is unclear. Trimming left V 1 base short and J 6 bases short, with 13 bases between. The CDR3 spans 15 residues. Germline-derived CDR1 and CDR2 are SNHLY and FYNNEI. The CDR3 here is CASSEGRSSIQPQHF. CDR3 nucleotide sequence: TGTGCCAGCAGTGAAGGACGTTCCTCGATTCAGCCCCAGCATTTT.

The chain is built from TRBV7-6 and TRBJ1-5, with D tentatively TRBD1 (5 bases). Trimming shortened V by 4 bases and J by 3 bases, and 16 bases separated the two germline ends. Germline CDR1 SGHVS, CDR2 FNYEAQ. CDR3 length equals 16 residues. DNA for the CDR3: TGTGCCAGCAGCTCCCCTCGACAGACGGACAATCAGCCCCAGCATTTT. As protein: CASSSPRQTDNQPQHF. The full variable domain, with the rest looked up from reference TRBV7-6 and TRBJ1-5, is GAGVSQSPRYKVTKRGQDVALRCDPISGHVSLYWYRQALGQGPEFLTYFNYEAQQDKSGLPNDRFSAERPEGSISTLTIQRTEQRDSAMYRCASSSPRQTDNQPQHFGDGTRLSIL.